This paragraph reports one TCR beta chain. What it binds is not known. The sample holds other DNA sequences that translate to the same CDR3. These data originate in a study of OX40 agonist ivuxolimab in advanced cancers. Repertoires were generated with immunoSEQ multiplex PCR, while TCRdb's copy carries only in-frame clones and drops some. The sample records tens of thousands of clones, about nine tenths being singletons. This CDR3 spans 14 amino acids. V was shortened by 5 bases and J by 1 base, with 11 bases between the two germline ends. Germline V gene sequence: CDR1 LNHDA, CDR2 SQIVND (reference sequence). Study conclusions and caveats: Researchers did not determine the expanded peripheral T cells' antigen specificity.

The clonotype comes from an adult with an advanced solid tumor such as melanoma, head and neck, liver or kidney cancer. V usage is TRBV19 and J usage is TRBJ1-1; weak D call: TRBD1 (5 bases). The input for sequencing was CD4+ or CD8+ T cells sorted from blood, taken in a trial of the OX40 agonist ivuxolimab. The CDR3 region is CASSLGRGNTEAFF. CDR3 DNA: TGTGCCAGTAGTCTGGGACGGGGGAACACTGAAGCTTTCTTT.